The 2 T cell receptor beta chains given below trace back to one sample, sequenced in a study of T cell repertoires in cytomegalovirus infection. TCRdb processed the reads anew with MiXCR; each CDR3 protein has one entry. The sample consists of around 170,000 distinct CDR3 sequences, over 13% of them appearing once. The sample consisted of PBMCs. All receptors come from a human donor in good health (CMV status not recorded). Some clones in this sample may be carry-over from other donors' samples.

This chain uses TRBV4-1 with TRBJ2-3; D not resolved. Per the germline V gene, CDR1 is MGHRA and CDR2 is YSYEKL. This CDR3 has 14 amino acids. V was clipped by 0 bases and J by 1 base, with 5 bases between them. CDR3 bases: TGCGCCAGCAGCCAAGAAAGGGGCACAGATACGCAGTATTTT. It is translated as CASSQERGTDTQYF.

This clonotype appeared many times. The chain combines TRBV7-9 with TRBJ1-1, with a weak D call TRBD1 (6 bases). The V gene's germline CDR1 is SEHNR and CDR2 FQNEAQ (reference sequence). CDR3 length: 15 amino acids. V was trimmed by 1 base and J by 2 bases, leaving 11 bases between them. CDR3 loop: CASSLVDRPNTEAFF. The CDR3 nucleotides read TGTGCCAGCAGCTTAGTCGACAGGCCTAACACTGAAGCTTTCTTT. Supplemented by reference TRBV7-9 and TRBJ1-1, the full variable domain reads DTGVSQNPRHKITKRGQNVTFRCDPISEHNRLYWYRQTLGQGPEFLTYFQNEAQLEKSRLLSDRFSAERPKGSFSTLEIQRTEQGDSAMYLCASSLVDRPNTEAFFGQGTRLTVV.